This T cell receptor beta chain was profiled in a study of shared clonotypes between healthy human individuals. Clones were read by immunoSEQ multiplex PCR, and TCRdb kept only the in-frame ones, dropping some. The sample has about 1,800,000 clones, about 95% seen once. General study points: Even with large depth, rarefaction showed that sorted-subset sequencing was incomplete.

J was trimmed by 0 bases and V by 0 bases; bases with no gene match: 5. The length of the CDR3 is 16 residues. CDR1 is MNHEY and CDR2 is SMNVEV in the germline V gene (reference sequence). On this clone itself: Its cognate antigen is unknown.

Selected positively for CCR7 and CD45RO-negative, naive CD8 cells excluded terminally differentiated effector memory CD45RA+ cells. Sequencing was performed on naive CD8+ T cells sorted from blood. This sequence was found in a man between 18 and 35 years old in good health. The chain uses TRBV27 and TRBJ2-7; 7 bases map to TRBD1. DNA for the CDR3: TGTGCCAGCAGTTTATCGTGGGGGACAGTCTCCTACGAGCAGTACTTC. It codes for CASSLSWGTVSYEQYF.